This TCR beta chain appears in the sequencing data of a study of T cell repertoires in cytomegalovirus infection. Study information: Recently identified HLA-C-restricted CMV epitopes were among the peptides used. Indications came from public TCR beta signatures; they pointed to CMV infection and to a matching HLA type.

J lost 0 bases, V lost 2 bases, and 4 bases had no gene match. The V gene's germline CDR1 is SGHTA and CDR2 FQGNSA. The CDR3 loop spans 15 amino acids. On this clonotype: What it binds is unknown.

Study-wide results and limits: Adding up the frequency of public TCR beta families identified people who carried CMV plus the relevant HLA. It was HLA-C-restricted CMV-specific TCR beta clonotypes that dominated the response ex vivo.

TCRdb called the reads again in MiXCR, with one record for every CDR3 protein. The sample contains over 45,000 distinct CDR3 sequences, around 20% of which appear only once. Sample: CD8+ T cells from cultured PBMCs, taken from culture after CMV antigen stimulation. This chain uses TRBV7-2 with TRBJ2-7; 7 bases are shared with TRBD2. The sequence was obtained from a human donor in good health (CMV status not recorded). Some clones in this sample may be carry-over from other donors' samples. The CDR3 region is CASSLSPSGSYEQYF. The CDR3 DNA reads as TGTGCCAGCAGCTTAAGTCCTAGCGGCTCCTACGAGCAGTACTTC.